These T cell receptor beta chains were read from a single sample in a study of post-analysis software for immune sequencing data. Each CDR3 protein is one row after TCRdb ran MiXCR on the PCR reads. The data show roughly 800,000 distinct CDR3 sequences, under 60% seen once. Source material: blood. The source of these receptors is a girl aged 10 to 17 with multiple sclerosis. CDR3s include the opening cysteine and the closing phenylalanine or tryptophan. The D gene is left open where the match is weak. Clone size is not always given. Where it is, it says once, few, many or a class for expanded clones.

D gene,CDR3 length,V gene,clone size,J gene,CDR3 DNA,CDR3 protein
.,14,TRBV6-5,few,TRBJ2-1,TGTGCCAGCAGCCCGGAGCCGGGCCCCAATGAGCAGTTCTTC,CASSPEPGPNEQFF
.,16,TRBV7-6,.,TRBJ2-3,TGTGCCAGCAGCCACCGCACAAGCGGGAGCACAGATACGCAGTATTTT,CASSHRTSGSTDTQYF
.,15,TRBV6-5,.,TRBJ2-1,TGTGCCAGCAGTTATCGACGGGAATTAAACAATGAGCAGTTCTTC,CASSYRRELNNEQFF
TRBD2,16,TRBV18,.,TRBJ2-5,TGTGCCAGCTCACCTTCAGCGGGAGCGCTCCAAGAGACCCAGTACTTC,CASSPSAGALQETQYF
.,14,TRBV5-1,.,TRBJ2-7,TGCGCCAGCAGCTTAGCGGAGGGGCCCTACGAGCAGTACTTC,CASSLAEGPYEQYF
TRBD1,14,TRBV6-1,few,TRBJ2-7,TGTGCCAGCAGCTTACCGACAGGGGGAGGCGAGCAGTACTTC,CASSLPTGGGEQYF
TRBD1,15,TRBV7-2,.,TRBJ1-2,TGTGCCAGCAGCGGACGGGACAGGAGCCACTATGGCTACACCTTC,CASSGRDRSHYGYTF
.,12,TRBV7-9,few,TRBJ2-1,TGTGCCAGCAGCCCTCATGAGAATGAGCAGTTCTTC,CASSPHENEQFF
.,14,TRBV7-2,.,TRBJ1-5,TGTGCCAGCAGCTTAGATCGGCCCGGGCAGCCCCAGCATTTT,CASSLDRPGQPQHF
TRBD1,15,TRBV12-3/TRBV12-4,few,TRBJ1-4,TGTGCCAGCAGCCTCGACAGGGGAAGGGGTGAAAAACTGTTTTTT,CASSLDRGRGEKLFF
.,14,TRBV6-5,.,TRBJ1-4,TGTGCCAGCACCCAGACGGCAACTAATGAAAAACTGTTTTTT,CASTQTATNEKLFF
.,12,TRBV6-1,.,TRBJ2-1,TGTGCCTGGGCGGCAGGGGCTAATGAGCAGTTCTTC,CAWAAGANEQFF
.,14,TRBV27,.,TRBJ2-1,TGTGCCAGCAGTAATAGCGGAGAATACAATGAGCAGTTCTTC,CASSNSGEYNEQFF
.,14,TRBV7-9,few,TRBJ1-1,TGTGCCAGCAGCTTCGAAGGGCTGAGCACTGAAGCTTTCTTT,CASSFEGLSTEAFF
.,14,TRBV10-3,.,TRBJ2-2,TGTGCCATCAGACCGGACAGGAACACCGGGGAGCTGTTTTTT,CAIRPDRNTGELFF
TRBD2,16,TRBV4-1,.,TRBJ2-7,TGCGCCAGCAGCCTGGTGGACATAGCGGGAGGGGACGAGCAGTACTTC,CASSLVDIAGGDEQYF
TRBD2,15,TRBV6-5,.,TRBJ2-5,TGTGCCAGCAGAGCTGGGAGGGGACTACAAGAGACCCAGTACTTC,CASRAGRGLQETQYF
.,15,TRBV5-1,.,TRBJ2-1,TGCGCCAGCAGCTGGGGGCCTAGCGGAGGGAATGAGCAGTTCTTC,CASSWGPSGGNEQFF
TRBD2,13,TRBV29-1,once,TRBJ2-7,TGCAGCGTTAAACTAGCGGGAGTTTCCGAGCAGTACTTC,CSVKLAGVSEQYF
.,16,TRBV2,.,TRBJ1-2,TGTGCCAGCAGTGAAGCGCTTCCGGGGGAAGACTATGGCTACACCTTC,CASSEALPGEDYGYTF
TRBD2,13,TRBV20-1,.,TRBJ2-5,TGCAGTGCTATGACTAGCCCGGGGGAGACCCAGTACTTC,CSAMTSPGETQYF
TRBD2,14,TRBV11-2,.,TRBJ2-1,TGTGCCAGCAGCGCGACTAGCGGTAACAATGAGCAGTTCTTC,CASSATSGNNEQFF
TRBD1,16,TRBV5-1,.,TRBJ1-2,TGCGCCAGCAGCTTAAGCCAGGGGGCTTGGGACTATGGCTACACCTTC,CASSLSQGAWDYGYTF
.,16,TRBV5-1,few,TRBJ2-5,TGCGCCAGCAGCTTGGACCCCCCGGGATCCCAAGAGACCCAGTACTTC,CASSLDPPGSQETQYF
TRBD1,13,TRBV7-3,few,TRBJ2-1,TGTGCCAGCAGCTCACAGGGGAGCGATGAGCAGTTCTTC,CASSSQGSDEQFF
TRBD2,15,TRBV6-5,.,TRBJ2-1,TGTGCCAGCAGTTCGGGACTAGGCCGGGAAGAGACCCAGTTCTTC,CASSSGLGREETQFF
.,18,TRBV7-9,once,TRBJ2-5,TGTGCCAGCAGCTTAGTAGGGGCCGGCCTAGCGAGGCAAGAGACCCAGTACTTC,CASSLVGAGLARQETQYF
.,14,TRBV5-6,.,TRBJ2-5,TGTGCCAGCAGCCCGGGGCAGTTCAGACGCCAGCAGTACTTC,CASSPGQFRRQQYF
TRBD1,16,TRBV6-5,.,TRBJ2-6,TGTGCCAGCACCGAAACAGGGGGCTCTGGGGCCAACGTCCTGACTTTC,CASTETGGSGANVLTF
.,14,TRBV6-6,once,TRBJ1-5,TGTGCCAGCATTCTGGGCGAAAGCAATCAGCCCCAGCATTTT,CASILGESNQPQHF
.,14,TRBV12-3/TRBV12-4,.,TRBJ2-1,TGTGCCAGCAAGGAGGAAGCGCCCTACAATGAGCAGTTCTTC,CASKEEAPYNEQFF
.,12,TRBV20-1,.,TRBJ2-4,TGCAGTGCCCCTGGGACTTTTTACGGGCAGTACTTC,CSAPGTFYGQYF
.,15,TRBV7-2,.,TRBJ2-3,TGTGCCAGTAGCTTCCTTAGGTCCAGCACAGATACGCAGTATTTT,CASSFLRSSTDTQYF
TRBD2,14,TRBV5-1,.,TRBJ2-7,TGCGCCAGCAGCCGGGGACTACTGAACTACGAGCAGTACTTC,CASSRGLLNYEQYF
.,13,TRBV5-1,.,TRBJ2-1,TGCGCCAGCAGCCCTGAGGACCCCAATGAGCAGTTCTTC,CASSPEDPNEQFF
TRBD1,16,TRBV12-3/TRBV12-4,few,TRBJ1-5,TGTGCCAGCAGTATAGGACAGGGGATGAGCAATCAGCCCCAGCATTTT,CASSIGQGMSNQPQHF
TRBD2,15,TRBV28,once,TRBJ2-6,TGTGCCAGCAGTTTCGGGAGGCCTGGGGCCAACGTCCTGACTTTC,CASSFGRPGANVLTF
TRBD2,13,TRBV29-1,.,TRBJ2-7,TGCAGCGTTGTACCAGCGGGAGGCTACGAGCAGTACTTC,CSVVPAGGYEQYF
TRBD1,14,TRBV24-1,few,TRBJ2-7,TGTGCCACCAGTGATTTAAGACAGGGAGACGAGCAGTACTTC,CATSDLRQGDEQYF
TRBD1,15,TRBV29-1,.,TRBJ1-2,TGCAGCGCGACTCCGGGACAGGGAGTTGGCTATGGCTACACCTTC,CSATPGQGVGYGYTF
TRBD2,14,TRBV12-3/TRBV12-4,.,TRBJ2-1,TGTGCCAGCAGTCTAGCGGGAGGGCGTAATGAGCAGTTCTTC,CASSLAGGRNEQFF
.,13,TRBV6-5,few,TRBJ1-6,TGTGCCAGCACTCATCGGGGTAATTCACCCCTCCACTTT,CASTHRGNSPLHF
.,14,TRBV27,.,TRBJ2-1,TGTGCCAGCAGCCACGGGGGCTCGGGCAATGAGCAGTTCTTC,CASSHGGSGNEQFF
.,14,TRBV29-1,few,TRBJ2-1,TGCAGCGTTGACCAGGACACCCCCTACAATGAGCAGTTCTTC,CSVDQDTPYNEQFF
.,16,TRBV5-1,once,TRBJ1-4,TGCGCCAGCAGCTTGGCGGGGAACTCCCCTAATGAAAAACTGTTTTTT,CASSLAGNSPNEKLFF
TRBD2,15,TRBV29-1,few,TRBJ2-1,TGCAGCGTTGAAGGGATAGCGGGATTCTACAATGAGCAGTTCTTC,CSVEGIAGFYNEQFF
.,13,TRBV12-3/TRBV12-4,.,TRBJ1-5,TGTGCCAGCAGTAGTCCGCCCAATCAGCCCCAGCATTTT,CASSSPPNQPQHF
.,16,TRBV15,few,TRBJ2-7,TGTGCCACCAGCAGAGATACCGGGACACTGTCCTACGAGCAGTACTTC,CATSRDTGTLSYEQYF
.,15,TRBV24-1,.,TRBJ1-2,TGTGCCACCAGTGATCGGCGGGCAGGACGCTATGGCTACACCTTC,CATSDRRAGRYGYTF
TRBD2,15,TRBV5-6,.,TRBJ2-1,TGTGCCAGCAGCACTAGCGGACGGACCCTCAATGAGCAGTTCTTC,CASSTSGRTLNEQFF
.,14,TRBV3-1,.,TRBJ1-1,TGTGCCAGCAGCCAAGATCAGGGATGGAATGAAGCTTTCTTT,CASSQDQGWNEAFF
.,16,TRBV6-5,once,TRBJ2-7,TGTGCCAGCAGAGGTAGGGGCCAGGGGCACTCCTACGAGCAGTACTTC,CASRGRGQGHSYEQYF
TRBD2,16,TRBV27,.,TRBJ2-1,TGTGCCAGTAAGGGCGGGGGAGCCAGCGTGTACAATGAGCAGTTCTTC,CASKGGGASVYNEQFF
.,15,TRBV7-3,few,TRBJ2-3,TGTGCCAGCAGCTCAGGTCTCGGGACGGGGGATACGCAGTATTTT,CASSSGLGTGDTQYF
TRBD2,17,TRBV4-3,.,TRBJ2-3,TGCGCCAGCAGCCAAGATAGGAACGGACTAGGTACAGATACGCAGTATTTT,CASSQDRNGLGTDTQYF
TRBD2,15,TRBV5-1,.,TRBJ2-1,TGCGCCAGCAGCCACACCGGCGGGGGATACAATGAGCAGTTCTTC,CASSHTGGGYNEQFF
.,18,TRBV6-2/TRBV6-3,.,TRBJ2-4,TGTGCCAGCAGTTACTCCCCGACTAGGACGAGGCCCAAAAACATTCAGTACTTC,CASSYSPTRTRPKNIQYF